The 12 T cell receptor beta chains below come from one sample, sequenced in a study of T cell responses to AZD1222 COVID-19 vaccine. Some clones are missing from TCRdb's copy, which holds only in-frame ones; the method was immunoSEQ multiplex PCR. The sample yields about 180,000 clones, roughly 92% seen once. The sequencing here drew on peripheral blood, taken 28 days after the second AZD1222 dose. Source of these receptors: an adult who received the AZD1222 COVID-19 vaccine.

The chain is built from TRBV28 and TRBJ2-1; D is ambiguous. Germline CDR1 and CDR2: MDHEN and SYDVKM. The CDR3 is made up of 12 amino acids. CDR3 coding DNA: TGTTCTGCTTGGGGCTCCTACAATGAGCAGTTCTTC. Its translation is CSAWGSYNEQFF.

The rearrangement joins TRBV7-2 to TRBJ2-7, with TRBD1 as a possible D gene (6 bases). The germline V gene encodes CDR1 SGHTA and CDR2 FQGNSA. With 1 base removed from V and 9 bases from J, the gap between germline ends came to 13 bases. This CDR3 is built from 13 residues. The CDR3 loop reads CASSLGQQGTQYF. DNA for the CDR3: TGTGCCAGCAGCTTAGGACAACAGGGAACGCAGTACTTC.

The genes are TRBV28 and TRBJ2-1; weak D call: TRBD2 (6 bases). Germline V gene sequence: CDR1 MDHEN, CDR2 SYDVKM. Trimming pared 7 bases from V and 1 base from J, leaving 20 bases between. This CDR3 comprises 17 residues. The CDR3 sequence: CASIPNTGTPSYNEQFF. CDR3 in DNA: TGTGCCAGCATTCCGAACACCGGGACTCCTTCCTACAATGAGCAGTTCTTC.

This chain connects TRBV5-8 to TRBJ1-2; D may be TRBD1 (5 bases). CDR3 length equals 15 residues. The V gene's germline CDR1 is SGHTS and CDR2 YDEGEE. Trimming removed 0 bases from V and 0 bases from J, with 9 bases in between. The CDR3 region has the DNA TGTGCCAGCAGCTTGGGGGGCTGGCCTAACTATGGCTACACCTTC. Its translation: CASSLGGWPNYGYTF.

This chain uses TRBV6-5 with TRBJ2-6, with 8 bases identical to TRBD1. The trim removed 7 bases at V and 6 bases at J, leaving 5 bases unmatched. Germline loops: CDR1 MNHEY, CDR2 SVGAGI. The CDR3 is 14 amino acids. CDR3 in amino acids: CASKGQVAANVLTF. As DNA, the CDR3 is TGTGCCAGCAAGGGACAGGTGGCGGCCAACGTCCTGACTTTC.

The CDR3 is CASSTQWGYEQYF. CDR3 in DNA: TGTGCCAGCAGCACGCAATGGGGCTACGAGCAGTACTTC. This chain connects TRBV7-2 to TRBJ2-7; D gene uncertain. The CDR3 covers 13 residues. Germline loops: CDR1 SGHTA, CDR2 FQGNSA. V was pared by 5 bases and J by 3 bases, with 11 bases between.

The V gene is TRBV7-2, the J gene TRBJ1-1; 7 nucleotides align to TRBD1. Germline assignment: CDR1 SGHTA and CDR2 FQGNSA. The CDR3 totals 13 residues. V lost 2 bases and J lost 5; bases outside the gene matches: 2. This CDR3 is CASSLQGDTEAFF. The CDR3 DNA is TGTGCCAGCAGCTTACAGGGGGATACTGAAGCTTTCTTT.

This sequence joins TRBV6-6 and TRBJ2-3, with 10 bases identical to TRBD2. V was pared by 8 bases and J by 4 bases, with 6 bases of the junction left unmatched. This CDR3 spans 14 amino acids. Germline loops: CDR1 MNHNY, CDR2 SVGAGI (reference sequence). The CDR3 DNA reads TGTGCCAGCGGAGCGGGGGGGCTTGCAGATACGCAGTATTTT. Translating it yields CASGAGGLADTQYF.

The rearrangement uses TRBV19 and TRBJ2-1; D is perhaps TRBD2 (6 bases). Germline loops: CDR1 LNHDA, CDR2 SQIVND (reference sequence). Trimming cost V 3 bases and J 6 bases, with 15 bases left between them. This CDR3 comprises 15 residues. CDR3: CASSIGGEVFNEQFF. In nucleotides, the CDR3 is TGTGCCAGTAGTATTGGCGGGGAGGTCTTCAATGAGCAGTTCTTC.

The chain has TRBV27 and TRBJ2-3; 9 bases agree with TRBD2. This CDR3 contains 16 residues. From germline, CDR1 is MNHEY and CDR2 SMNVEV (reference sequence). Trimming took 3 bases from V and 6 from J; bases not matched to a gene: 10. CDR3 nucleotides: TGTGCCAGCAGTTTTAACCGCGGGAGGGCCATGGATACGCAGTATTTT. Amino acids: CASSFNRGRAMDTQYF.

The genes are TRBV28 and TRBJ1-2, with 7 positions matching TRBD1. The CDR3 runs to 14 residues. With 7 bases clipped from V and 7 bases from J, the junction kept 12 bases outside the gene matches. CDR1 is MDHEN, CDR2 SYDVKM, per germline. As DNA, the CDR3 is TGTGCCAGCACCGATCAGGGGGATGTGCGTGGCTACACCTTC. It translates to CASTDQGDVRGYTF.

This sequence joins TRBV4-2 and TRBJ2-7; D is perhaps TRBD1 (7 bases). V shed 4 bases and J shed 9 bases, with 16 bases lying between them. Germline V CDR1 and CDR2: LGHNA, YNFKEQ. This CDR3 has 13 residues. As DNA, the CDR3 is TGTGCCAGCAGCCCCGCGGCAGGGGGAGGGCAGTACTTC. It codes for CASSPAAGGGQYF.